These 9 T cell receptor beta chains originate from one sample sequenced in a study of molecular identifiers for immune sequencing clone quantification. From the PCR reads, TCRdb called clonotypes with MiXCR, one entry per CDR3 protein. The table shows about 640,000 distinct CDR3 sequences, with 15% to 20% occurring only once. The sample comprised naive CD8+ T cells from blood, with Jurkat cell RNA spiked in. The sample's subset: FACS-sorted CD8+CD4-CCR7+CD45RA+ naive T cells. Receptor source: a human donor in good health. Some libraries in this study had Jurkat cell RNA spiked in.

A remark on this clonotype: A much larger clone is a single base away; this may be a read error. In nucleotides, the CDR3 is TGTGCCAATAGTATCTTCGGGGGGCAGCCCCAGCATTTT. Translation: CANSIFGGQPQHF. The chain joins TRBV19 to TRBJ1-5; TRBD1 is a possible D gene (5 bases). This CDR3 contains 13 residues. The V gene's germline CDR1 is LNHDA and CDR2 SQIVND (reference sequence). The variable domain in full, completed from reference TRBV19 and TRBJ1-5, reads DGGITQSPKYLFRKEGQNVTLSCEQNLNHDAMYWYRQDPGQGLRLIYYSQIVNDFQKGDIAEGYSVSREKKESFPLTVTSAQKNPTAFYLCANSIFGGQPQHFGDGTRLSIL.

The sample holds many counts of this clonotype. The V and J genes are TRBV4-1 and TRBJ2-3; no definite D call. The CDR3 consists of 15 residues. Germline V gives CDR1 MGHRA, CDR2 YSYEKL. V gave up 1 base and J gave up 2 bases, with 10 bases separating them. The CDR3, as DNA: TGCGCCAGCAGCCAAGTCGTGCTGTCCACAGATACGCAGTATTTT. This gives the protein CASSQVVLSTDTQYF.

This clonotype was recorded at least ten times. This chain links TRBV4-1 with TRBJ1-2; tentatively, D is TRBD1 (5 bases). Per the germline V gene, CDR1 is MGHRA and CDR2 is YSYEKL. This CDR3 is 14 amino acids long. Trimming left V 1 base short and J 8 bases short, with 14 bases between. The CDR3 region is CASSQGAGLRGYTF. The CDR3 DNA is TGCGCCAGCAGCCAAGGGGCAGGGTTGCGGGGCTACACCTTC.

CDR3 protein: CASSLGPRGIGELFF. As DNA, the CDR3 is TGTGCCAGCAGCTTAGGCCCGAGGGGGATCGGGGAGCTGTTTTTT. The gene calls are TRBV13 and TRBJ2-2, with a weak D call TRBD1 (6 bases). Trimming removed 0 bases at V and 7 bases at J, with 12 bases between. The CDR3 consists of 15 residues. CDR1 and CDR2 (germline): PRHDT, FYEKMQ (reference sequence).

This clonotype was seen repeatedly, ten times or more. The chain carries TRBV24-1 and TRBJ1-5; D ambiguous. The CDR3 length is 13 residues. V was shortened by 3 bases and J by 2 bases, with 4 bases between the two germline ends. The germline V gene has CDR1 KGHDR and CDR2 SFDVKD. CDR3 sequence (DNA): TGTGCCACCAGTGATACCGGCAATCAGCCCCAGCATTTT. The encoded protein is CATSDTGNQPQHF.

This clonotype appeared many times. The chain employs TRBV7-2 and TRBJ2-3; D unclear. The CDR3 totals 14 residues. Trimming took off 2 bases at V and 3 bases at J, with 9 bases between the two ends. Germline V gene data show CDR1 as SGHTA and CDR2 as FQGNSA. The CDR3 is CASSLLDGTDTQYF. The CDR3 DNA reads TGTGCCAGCAGCTTACTGGACGGAACAGATACGCAGTATTTT.

Remarks on this clonotype: A much larger clone differs from this one at a single base, so this may be a read error. This chain uses TRBV27 with TRBJ2-1; tentatively, D is TRBD2 (5 bases). Germline CDR1 is MNHEY and CDR2 is SMNVEV (reference sequence). This CDR3 has 21 residues. CDR3 bases: TGTGCCAGCAGTTTGTACCCCCCGTCATCACCGGGGAGTCTCTCCTACAATGGGCAGTTCTTC. This codes for CASSLYPPSSPGSLSYNGQFF.

The chain employs TRBV29-1 and TRBJ2-7, with 16 bases fitting TRBD2. This CDR3 spans 16 amino acids. Looked up from germline, CDR1 is SQVTM and CDR2 is ANQGSEA. After removal of 4 bases from V and 2 bases from J, the junction contained 5 bases not matched to a gene. The CDR3 DNA reads as TGCAGCGTTGGGGTAGGGACTAGCGGGAGGGCCTACGAGCAGTACTTC. It codes for CSVGVGTSGRAYEQYF.

Here the CDR3 DNA reads TGTGCCAGCAGCCAGAGAGGAAGCGGGACGGATAATGAGCAGTTCTTC. It yields the protein CASSQRGSGTDNEQFF. The V gene is TRBV4-2, the J gene TRBJ2-1, with 7 nucleotides matching TRBD2. Germline CDR1 and CDR2: LGHNA and YNFKEQ. This CDR3 is built from 16 residues. Losses at the gene ends were 3 bases for V and 7 bases for J; bases not matched to a gene: 12.